Below, 24 T cell receptor beta chains from the same sample are listed, as sequenced in a study of blood T cell repertoires in COVID-19. Assay used: immunoSEQ multiplex PCR; TCRdb lists only in-frame clones, some missing. Among 150,000 or so clones listed, approximately 92% were seen once. Sequencing was done on a sample of peripheral blood. The receptors were sampled from a woman in her thirties or forties with acute or convalescent COVID-19.

The chain uses TRBV27 and TRBJ1-1; D may be TRBD1 (6 bases). This CDR3 region has 17 residues. Germline assignment: CDR1 MNHEY and CDR2 SMNVEV (reference sequence). Trimming removed 0 bases at V and 0 bases at J, with 14 bases between. The CDR3 is CASSLSTPTGLNTEAFF. CDR3 bases: TGTGCCAGCAGTTTATCGACGCCCACAGGGCTGAACACTGAAGCTTTCTTT.

The CDR3 region is CASSVSGGSNQPQHF. Here the CDR3 DNA reads TGTGCCAGCAGCGTATCCGGGGGTAGCAATCAGCCCCAGCATTTT. The rearrangement uses TRBV9 and TRBJ1-5; the D gene is possibly TRBD1 (5 bases). Trimming cost V 1 base and J 0 bases, with 8 bases left between them. Germline loops: CDR1 SGDLS, CDR2 YYNGEE. CDR3 length: 15 amino acids.

The chain is built from TRBV19 and TRBJ2-4, with 11 bases matching TRBD1. There are 14 residues in the CDR3. The V segment lost 6 bases and the J segment 8 bases; nucleotides outside the gene matches: 6. Germline V gives CDR1 LNHDA, CDR2 SQIVND (reference sequence). The CDR3 sequence is CASRRGTGGYIQYF. The CDR3, as DNA: TGTGCCAGTAGAAGGGGGACAGGGGGGTACATTCAGTACTTC.

This chain connects TRBV10-1 to TRBJ1-5; 7 bases line up with TRBD1. The germline V gene has CDR1 WNHNN and CDR2 SYGVQD (reference sequence). J lost 4 bases, V lost 10 bases, and 13 bases had no gene match. This CDR3 comprises 15 residues. CDR3 nucleotides: TGCGCCAACCGACAGGGAAGGGTTTGGAATCAGCCCCAGCATTTT. Protein: CANRQGRVWNQPQHF.

The V call is TRBV5-1, the J call TRBJ1-2, with D possibly being TRBD1 (6 bases). From germline, CDR1 is SGHRS and CDR2 YFSETQ. V was clipped by 0 bases and J by 7 bases, with 16 bases between them. CDR3 length equals 15 residues. Here the CDR3 DNA reads TGCGCCAGCAGCTTGGAGGCACAGGGTAGGGGTGGCTACACCTTC. It codes for CASSLEAQGRGGYTF.

The rearrangement links TRBV5-6 to TRBJ2-3, with D unresolved. Trimming pared 4 bases from V and 1 base from J, leaving 10 bases between. This CDR3 spans 14 amino acids. CDR1 is SGHDT and CDR2 is YYEEEE in the germline V gene. The CDR3 reads CASSTDIGTDTQYF. For the CDR3, the DNA is TGTGCCAGCAGCACAGACATCGGCACAGATACGCAGTATTTT.

The chain couples TRBV5-1 to TRBJ2-3; D remains unclear. Germline assignment: CDR1 SGHRS and CDR2 YFSETQ. The CDR3 length is 14 residues. The V gene lost 2 bases and the J gene lost 2 bases, with 9 bases spanning the gap. The CDR3 nucleotides are TGCGCCAGCAGCTTTACTTCATTCACAGATACGCAGTATTTT. Translation: CASSFTSFTDTQYF. Combining the CDR3 with reference TRBV5-1 and TRBJ2-3 gives the whole variable domain KAGVTQTPRYLIKTRGQQVTLSCSPISGHRSVSWYQQTPGQGLQFLFEYFSETQRNKGNFPGRFSGRQFSNSRSEMNVSTLELGDSALYLCASSFTSFTDTQYFGPGTRLTVL.

The chain has TRBV6-5 and TRBJ1-4; 10 nucleotides align to TRBD1. This CDR3 has 15 residues. V shed 4 bases, J shed 8 bases, and the junction held 7 bases outside the gene matches. The germline V gene has CDR1 MNHEY and CDR2 SVGAGI. The CDR3 sequence is CASSLRDRGREKLFF. CDR3 DNA sequence: TGTGCCAGCAGTTTGCGGGACAGGGGTAGGGAAAAACTGTTTTTT.

The rearrangement links TRBV25-1 to TRBJ1-5; the match to TRBD1 covers 8 bases. Germline CDR1 and CDR2: MGHDK and SYGVNS. The CDR3 extends over 14 amino acids. With V trimmed by 6 bases and J by 4 bases, 5 bases remained unmatched. DNA of the CDR3: TGTGCCAGCAGGGAGACAGGGGAAAATCAGCCCCAGCATTTT. Protein sequence: CASRETGENQPQHF. The whole variable domain, filled in from reference TRBV25-1 and TRBJ1-5, reads EADIYQTPRYLVIGTGKKITLECSQTMGHDKMYWYQQDPGMELHLIHYSYGVNSTEKGDLSSESTVSRIRTEHFPLTLESARPSHTSQYLCASRETGENQPQHFGDGTRLSIL.

The genes are TRBV15 and TRBJ2-3; 11 positions match TRBD2. Germline V gene data show CDR1 as LNHNV and CDR2 as YYDKDF (reference sequence). This CDR3 has 19 amino acids. With V trimmed by 1 base and J by 0 bases, 9 bases remained unmatched. The CDR3 sequence: CATSRGTSGRILSTDTQYF. In DNA, the CDR3 is TGTGCCACCAGCAGAGGAACTAGCGGGAGAATCCTCAGCACAGATACGCAGTATTTT.

This chain links TRBV27 with TRBJ2-7; no clear D gene. Germline lookup yields CDR1 MNHEY and CDR2 SMNVEV (reference sequence). Trimming shortened V by 3 bases and J by 2 bases, and 14 bases separated the two germline ends. The CDR3 length is 15 residues. The CDR3 DNA sequence: TGTGCCAGCAGTTTGTCTGGGCCTCTGACCTACGAGCAGTACTTC. This translates into CASSLSGPLTYEQYF.

The J gene is TRBJ2-4, the V gene TRBV5-6, with D perhaps TRBD2 (6 bases). Germline CDR1 reads SGHDT; CDR2 reads YYEEEE. The CDR3 runs 12 residues. V was trimmed by 4 bases and J by 12 bases, leaving 14 bases between them. CDR3: CASSPGPGSQYF. Here the CDR3 DNA reads TGTGCCAGCAGCCCAGGTCCCGGGAGTCAGTACTTC. The full variable domain, rest sourced from reference TRBV5-6 and TRBJ2-4, is DAGVTQSPTHLIKTRGQQVTLRCSPKSGHDTVSWYQQALGQGPQFIFQYYEEEERQRGNFPDRFSGHQFPNYSSELNVNALLLGDSALYLCASSPGPGSQYFGAGTRLSVL.

The chain is built from TRBV3-1 (or the pseudogene TRBV3-2) and TRBJ2-3; 8 bases align to TRBD1. Germline V gene sequence: CDR1 LGHDT, CDR2 YNNKEL (reference sequence). The CDR3 consists of 15 residues. J lost 4 bases, V lost 5 bases, and 8 bases had no gene match. This CDR3 is CASSKTGVYADTQYF. The CDR3 coding sequence is TGTGCCAGCAGCAAGACAGGGGTCTATGCAGATACGCAGTATTTT.

J is TRBJ2-3 and V is TRBV7-2, with 15 bases identical to TRBD2. The J segment lost 0 bases and the V segment lost 5 bases, leaving 6 bases of the junction unmatched. Germline assignment: CDR1 SGHTA and CDR2 FQGNSA. This CDR3 comprises 18 residues. The DNA for the CDR3 is TGTGCCAGCAGCCCAGGACTAGCGGGGGGGACTAGCACAGATACGCAGTATTTT. The encoded protein is CASSPGLAGGTSTDTQYF.

The J gene is TRBJ1-3, the V gene TRBV5-1, with TRBD1 matching over 7 bases. The J segment lost 4 bases and the V segment lost 4 bases, leaving 14 bases of the junction unmatched. Germline V CDR1 and CDR2: SGHRS, YFSETQ. The CDR3 spans 17 residues. Here the CDR3 reads CASSPGTDVGIGNTIYF. Here the CDR3 DNA reads TGCGCCAGCAGCCCAGGGACAGACGTCGGGATAGGAAACACCATATATTTT.

This chain connects TRBV4-1 to TRBJ2-5, with a possible D match to TRBD1 (8 bases). The CDR3 is made up of 16 amino acids. V dropped 4 bases and J dropped 4 bases, with 19 bases sitting between them. Germline V gene lookup returns CDR1 MGHRA and CDR2 YSYEKL. The CDR3 region is CASSPQGGVAGETQYF. The CDR3 nucleotides read TGCGCCAGCAGCCCACAGGGGGGAGTAGCGGGAGAGACCCAGTACTTC.

The chain couples TRBV30 to TRBJ2-5, with 8 positions matching TRBD2. The CDR3 covers 13 residues. Germline CDR1 and CDR2: GTSNPN and SVGIG (reference sequence). V gave up 4 bases and J gave up 4 bases; unmatched junction bases: 5. The CDR3, as DNA: TGTGCCTGGATCGGGAGGGGCAGAGAGACCCAGTACTTC. Translated: CAWIGRGRETQYF.

V usage is TRBV28 and J usage is TRBJ2-7, with 9 positions matching TRBD1. V shed 5 bases and J 5 bases; nucleotides not matched to a gene: 16. Germline V gene data show CDR1 as MDHEN and CDR2 as SYDVKM. The CDR3 contains 17 residues. The CDR3 DNA follows: TGTGCCAGCAGTACTTGGACAGGGGAATCGGGTGAGGACGAGCAGTACTTC. Translated: CASSTWTGESGEDEQYF.

The genes are TRBV4-1 and TRBJ2-3; no clear D. Trimming stripped 4 bases from V and 0 bases from J, with 8 bases between. The germline V gene encodes CDR1 MGHRA and CDR2 YSYEKL. The CDR3 loop spans 14 amino acids. CDR3 sequence (DNA): TGCGCCAGCAGCCGCGTCCCTAGCACAGATACGCAGTATTTT. Protein: CASSRVPSTDTQYF.

The chain has TRBV3-1 (or the pseudogene TRBV3-2) and TRBJ2-3, with 13 nucleotides matching TRBD2. The CDR3 sequence is 16 residues long. Trimming removed 1 base from V and 5 bases from J; junction bases left unmatched: 3. Germline lookup yields CDR1 LGHDT and CDR2 YNNKEL (reference sequence). CDR3 nucleotide sequence: TGTGCCAGCAGCCAAGGGACTAGCGGGAGAATAGATACGCAGTATTTT. This sequence encodes CASSQGTSGRIDTQYF.

The chain recombines TRBV7-9 with TRBJ1-2; maybe TRBD1 (5 bases). The CDR3 is made up of 14 amino acids. Looked up from germline, CDR1 is SEHNR and CDR2 is FQNEAQ (reference sequence). Trimming took 5 bases from V and 8 from J, leaving 18 bases between them. Here the CDR3 DNA reads TGTGCCAGCAGCGACTCGACAGCGCTTGACGGCTACACCTTC. Translated, it gives CASSDSTALDGYTF.

The chain combines TRBV27 with TRBJ1-3; possible D gene TRBD1, 6 bases. The CDR3 runs 15 residues. Looked up from germline, CDR1 is MNHEY and CDR2 is SMNVEV (reference sequence). V was shortened by 2 bases and J by 0 bases, with 8 bases between the two germline ends. The CDR3 bases are TGTGCCAGCAGTTTAACAGGGATCTCTGGAAACACCATATATTTT. Its protein product is CASSLTGISGNTIYF.

V and J are TRBV27 and TRBJ1-1, with TRBD1 matching 8 bases. CDR1 and CDR2 (germline): MNHEY, SMNVEV (reference sequence). The CDR3 has 13 residues. Losses at the gene ends were 8 bases for V and 5 bases for J; bases not matched to a gene: 7. CDR3: CASGGQGITEAFF. For the CDR3, the DNA is TGTGCCAGCGGTGGACAGGGAATTACTGAAGCTTTCTTT.

The J gene is TRBJ1-2, the V gene TRBV5-4; 9 bases match TRBD1. Losses at the gene ends were 7 bases for V and 4 bases for J; bases not matched to a gene: 8. From germline, CDR1 is SGHNT and CDR2 YYREEE (reference sequence). There are 14 residues in the CDR3. The CDR3: CASRETGGAYGYTF. CDR3 in DNA: TGTGCCAGCCGGGAGACAGGGGGAGCCTATGGCTACACCTTC.